This section outlines one T cell receptor (beta chain) sequence together with its context. Its cognate antigen is unknown. This entry belongs to a study of identical twins. Study-wide points: Abundant cord blood beta clonotypes carried fewer insertions; memory repertoires showed none. Conclusions were based on cross-sectional statistical analysis, without following the same donors.

The CDR3 is 12 amino acids. Germline V gene lookup returns CDR1 MNHEY and CDR2 SVGAGI. TCRdb independently ran MiXCR on the 5' RACE reads; one entry per CDR3 protein. The repertoire consists of hundreds of thousands of distinct CDR3 sequences, with roughly 20% occurring once and the leading ten covering around 12%. These data were also filed under a second study, of T cells expressing NK-cell markers.

V gene TRBV6-5 combines with J gene TRBJ2-3, with TRBD1 as a possible D gene (5 bases). Sequenced material: PBMCs. The clonotype originates from a woman in her late teens or twenties in good health. In DNA form, the CDR3 reads TGTTCTGTTGGGGCGGTAGGGAATACGCAGTATTTT. Translating it yields CSVGAVGNTQYF.